Listed below are T cell receptor beta chains from one sample, sequenced in a study of regulatory T cells in long-lasting Graves disease. TCRdb re-called the multiplex PCR reads through MiXCR, storing one row per CDR3 protein. The repertoire consists of more than 350,000 distinct CDR3 sequences, with over 20% occurring once and the leading ten covering 14%. Specimen: peripheral blood mononuclear cells (PBMCs), collected when the disease was refractory, from a patient treated with antithyroid drugs. The source is a female donor with Graves disease. Each CDR3 is given with its conserved first and last residue. Fields, in order: J gene, clone size, D gene, V gene, CDR3 protein, CDR3 DNA. A D gene is named only where the DNA matches it firmly. A row's size may be missing; if present it is once, few, many or a size class.

>TRBJ1-5|-|TRBD1|TRBV19
CASSGDQGASRNQPQHF
TGTGCCAGTAGTGGGGACCAGGGGGCATCTCGCAATCAGCCCCAGCATTTT
>TRBJ2-2|many|-|TRBV7-3
CASSLRPESTGELFF
TGTGCCAGCAGCTTACGGCCCGAGAGCACCGGGGAGCTGTTTTTT
>TRBJ1-2|-|-|TRBV29-1
CSVLAWDPNYGYTF
TGCAGCGTACTCGCCTGGGACCCTAACTATGGCTACACCTTC
>TRBJ2-7|many|-|TRBV28
CASSFFKRPPYEQYF
TGTGCCAGCAGTTTTTTTAAGCGGCCCCCCTACGAGCAGTACTTC
>TRBJ2-7|few|TRBD2|TRBV28
CASGPGGGPYEQYF
TGTGCCAGCGGCCCAGGCGGGGGACCCTACGAGCAGTACTTC
>TRBJ1-4|many|-|TRBV20-1
CSASGGRGEKLFF
TGCAGTGCTAGTGGCGGACGGGGCGAAAAACTGTTTTTT
>TRBJ1-1|-|TRBD1|TRBV4-1
CASSQNRDRGEAFF
TGCGCCAGCAGCCAAAACCGGGACAGGGGTGAAGCTTTCTTT
>TRBJ1-4|many|-|TRBV2
CASSVQEKLFF
TGTGCCAGCAGTGTACAGGAAAAACTGTTTTTT
>TRBJ2-3|-|-|TRBV6-2/TRBV6-3
CAGGLGQSGPDTQYF
TGTGCCGGTGGGTTAGGCCAAAGCGGCCCAGATACGCAGTATTTT
>TRBJ1-5|-|-|TRBV5-1
CASSLGQENQPQHF
TGCGCCAGCAGCTTGGGTCAGGAAAATCAGCCCCAGCATTTT
>TRBJ1-1|many|-|TRBV5-1
CASSRQTVDTEAFF
TGCGCCAGCAGCCGACAGACAGTAGACACTGAAGCTTTCTTT
>TRBJ2-1|-|-|TRBV28
CASSRRLRTMSSYNEQFF
TGTGCCAGCAGTCGTCGACTCCGAACCATGAGCTCCTACAATGAGCAGTTCTTC
>TRBJ2-7|many|-|TRBV2
CASSEPGILVGEQYF
TGTGCCAGCAGTGAGCCAGGAATTTTGGTCGGCGAGCAGTACTTC
>TRBJ1-1|many|-|TRBV6-1
CASREAEGFQTEAFF
TGTGCCAGCAGGGAAGCCGAGGGGTTTCAAACTGAAGCTTTCTTT
>TRBJ2-7|many|-|TRBV5-6
CASSLESYEQYF
TGTGCCAGCAGCTTGGAGAGTTACGAGCAGTACTTC
>TRBJ1-1|few|-|TRBV2
CASKTLGTANTEAFF
TGTGCCAGCAAAACCCTAGGGACCGCGAACACTGAAGCTTTCTTT
>TRBJ2-5|many|TRBD2|TRBV6-1
CASSTGRAGETQYF
TGTGCCAGCAGTACGGGGAGGGCAGGGGAGACCCAGTACTTC
>TRBJ2-7|many|TRBD2|TRBV6-1
CASVQVGLPPYEQYF
TGTGCCAGCGTGCAAGTGGGACTACCACCTTACGAGCAGTACTTC
>TRBJ2-7|many|TRBD2|TRBV28
CASSYLSGSTREQYF
TGTGCCAGCAGCTATCTAAGCGGGAGTACGCGTGAGCAGTACTTC
>TRBJ2-7|-|-|TRBV20-1
CSARDSRQDSDEQYF
TGCAGTGCTAGAGATTCGCGGCAGGATAGCGACGAGCAGTACTTC
>TRBJ2-7|-|-|TRBV18
CASSPQEGAYEQYF
TGTGCCAGCTCACCACAGGAGGGGGCCTACGAGCAGTACTTC
>TRBJ2-2|many|TRBD2|TRBV28
CASSSPGLGNTGELFF
TGTGCCAGCAGTTCTCCGGGACTAGGGAACACCGGGGAGCTGTTTTTT
>TRBJ2-2|many|-|TRBV10-3
CAIPTGNTGELFF
TGTGCCATCCCGACAGGGAACACCGGGGAGCTGTTTTTT
>TRBJ1-5|-|TRBD1|TRBV30
CAWTPSDRGNQPQHF
TGTGCCTGGACCCCAAGCGACAGGGGCAATCAGCCCCAGCATTTT
>TRBJ2-2|-|-|TRBV18
CASSPQQGVTGELFF
TGTGCCAGCTCACCACAACAGGGAGTCACCGGGGAGCTGTTTTTT
>TRBJ2-2|many|TRBD2|TRBV7-8
CASSLASLAGGPAGELFF
TGTGCCAGCAGCTTAGCTTCCCTAGCGGGAGGGCCCGCCGGGGAGCTGTTTTTT
>TRBJ1-4|many|-|TRBV2
CASLDSVLTQFF
TGTGCCAGCCTGGACAGCGTACTTACGCAGTTTTTT
>TRBJ2-1|-|TRBD2|TRBV19
CASSIGKRENNEQFF
TGTGCCAGTAGTATTGGCAAGCGGGAGAACAATGAGCAGTTCTTC
>TRBJ2-2|few|TRBD1|TRBV5-8
CASSKDRGRGGELFF
TGTGCCAGCAGCAAGGACAGGGGGCGCGGCGGGGAGCTGTTTTTT
>TRBJ2-3|-|-|TRBV7-2
CASSLWVDTQYF
TGTGCCAGCAGCTTATGGGTAGATACGCAGTATTTT
>TRBJ2-7|-|-|TRBV20-1
CSAYKLTDSYEQYF
TGCAGTGCTTACAAATTGACGGATTCCTACGAGCAGTACTTC
>TRBJ1-1|many|-|TRBV28
CASSFLALRGAHTEAFF
TGTGCCAGCAGTTTTCTTGCTCTTCGGGGGGCGCACACTGAAGCTTTCTTT
>TRBJ2-1|-|-|TRBV3-1
CASSQDSSYNEQFF
TGTGCCAGCAGCCAAGATAGCAGTTACAATGAGCAGTTCTTC
>TRBJ2-7|-|TRBD2|TRBV7-6
CASSPSPSGVTYEQYF
TGTGCCAGCAGTCCTTCCCCGAGCGGGGTTACCTACGAGCAGTACTTC
>TRBJ1-1|many|-|TRBV20-1
CSASRPGATVEAFF
TGCAGTGCTAGTAGACCGGGGGCGACGGTTGAAGCTTTCTTT
>TRBJ2-7|many|TRBD2|TRBV12-3/TRBV12-4
CASSGSGKVGEQYF
TGTGCCAGCAGTGGTAGCGGGAAGGTAGGCGAGCAGTACTTC
>TRBJ1-1|-|TRBD1|TRBV5-6
CASSRGQGTVKAFF
TGTGCCAGCAGCCGAGGACAGGGAACGGTAAAAGCTTTCTTT
>TRBJ2-3|-|-|TRBV11-2
CASSLSASASDTQYF
TGTGCCAGCAGCTTATCGGCTAGCGCTTCAGATACGCAGTATTTT
>TRBJ2-6|-|TRBD1|TRBV6-2/TRBV6-3
CASSYGQGSGANVLTF
TGTGCCAGCAGTTACGGACAGGGCTCTGGGGCCAACGTCCTGACTTTC
>TRBJ2-3|-|-|TRBV3-1
CASSQTEDTQYF
TGTGCCAGCAGCCAAACCGAAGATACGCAGTATTTT
>TRBJ2-2|-|-|TRBV30
CAWSTGNTGELFF
TGTGCCTGGAGTACCGGGAACACCGGGGAGCTGTTTTTT
>TRBJ2-7|many|TRBD1|TRBV28
CASSILQGYSYEQYF
TGTGCCAGCAGTATACTACAGGGGTATTCCTACGAGCAGTACTTC
>TRBJ2-2|-|-|TRBV7-2
CASSRPGPKVTGELFF
TGTGCCAGCAGCCGTCCGGGCCCTAAAGTAACCGGGGAGCTGTTTTTT
>TRBJ1-5|few|-|TRBV7-9
CASSFFARSPHRANQPQHF
TGTGCCAGCAGCTTTTTCGCGAGATCACCGCACAGGGCTAATCAGCCCCAGCATTTT
>TRBJ2-7|many|TRBD2|TRBV6-2/TRBV6-3
CASRFGLAGGEQYF
TGTGCCAGCCGCTTCGGACTAGCGGGAGGCGAGCAGTACTTC
>TRBJ2-4|few|-|TRBV6-1
CASKPLRGVSKNIQYF
TGTGCCAGCAAGCCCCTTAGGGGCGTATCCAAAAACATTCAGTACTTC
>TRBJ2-3|-|TRBD2|TRBV11-2
CASSPTSGTRTDTQYF
TGTGCCAGCAGCCCTACCAGCGGGACTCGCACAGATACGCAGTATTTT
>TRBJ2-1|few|-|TRBV9
CASGEEQFF
TGTGCCAGCGGGGAGGAGCAGTTCTTC
>TRBJ1-5|-|TRBD1|TRBV15
CATSRVDRGWDSNQPQHF
TGTGCCACCAGCAGAGTAGACAGGGGATGGGATAGCAATCAGCCCCAGCATTTT
>TRBJ2-2|-|-|TRBV19
CASSMEGTGELFF
TGTGCCAGTAGTATGGAGGGAACCGGGGAGCTGTTTTTT
>TRBJ2-5|many|TRBD2|TRBV20-1
CSASRLGLATVSRRDQETQYF
TGCAGTGCTAGTAGACTTGGACTAGCCACAGTATCAAGGCGGGACCAAGAGACCCAGTACTTC
>TRBJ2-7|many|TRBD2|TRBV28
CASSLGQASGSFSAYEQYF
TGTGCCAGCAGTTTAGGCCAGGCTAGCGGGAGTTTTAGTGCGTACGAGCAGTACTTC
>TRBJ2-7|many|-|TRBV6-1
CASSEADRYEQYF
TGTGCCAGCAGTGAAGCGGACAGATACGAGCAGTACTTC
>TRBJ1-5|few|-|TRBV19
CASMGGFYQPQHF
TGTGCCAGTATGGGCGGCTTTTACCAGCCCCAGCATTTT
>TRBJ2-1|-|TRBD1|TRBV6-5
CASSFSGTVYNEQFF
TGTGCCAGCAGTTTTTCCGGGACAGTGTACAATGAGCAGTTCTTC
>TRBJ1-5|many|-|TRBV7-3
CATNSFDRRSGNQPQHF
TGTGCCACAAATTCGTTCGACAGACGGAGTGGCAATCAGCCCCAGCATTTT
>TRBJ2-5|many|-|TRBV12-3/TRBV12-4
CASSGLRETQYF
TGTGCCAGCAGTGGACTCCGTGAGACCCAGTACTTC
>TRBJ1-1|many|TRBD1|TRBV28
CASSYSRGQGTEAFF
TGTGCCAGCAGCTATAGCAGGGGGCAAGGAACTGAAGCTTTCTTT
>TRBJ1-5|few|-|TRBV30
CAWSGGSQPQHF
TGTGCCTGGAGTGGGGGTTCTCAGCCCCAGCATTTT
>TRBJ1-4|few|TRBD1|TRBV20-1
CSAEGQGVGKLFF
TGCAGTGCTGAGGGACAGGGTGTTGGAAAACTGTTTTTT